The T cell receptor (beta chain) under discussion was sequenced for a study of Ad26.COV2.S vaccination and SARS-CoV-2 variants (dated by TCRdb to about 2021). With respect to the entire study: Donors in the vaccine arm were drawn from COV1001, a multicentre, randomized, double-blind, placebo-controlled phase I-IIa trial testing Ad26.COV2.S in healthy adults. A total of 32 samples were included in the TCR-sequenced set, comprising roughly 19 Ad26.COV2.S vaccine recipients, 5 placebo recipients and 8 SARS-CoV-2 convalescent individuals. Trial participants were randomized into five groups of five: low-dose or high-dose Ad26.COV2.S given once or twice, or placebo on both occasions. Ad26.COV2.S was administered intramuscularly at 5 x 10^10 or 1 x 10^11 viral particles, either as a single shot or as two shots given 56 days apart. The specificity and breadth of SARS-CoV-2-reactive T cell receptors after Ad26.COV2.S vaccination were assessed by TCRbeta repertoire sequencing. Investigators did not know the trial group allocation while performing experiments and assessing outcomes.

According to the study, the label for this sample's treatment or condition signals: about 20 received Ad26.COV2.S at low or high dose, single or two shots; about 5 received placebo; per-sample allocation not given. Repertoires of vaccine and placebo recipients were sequenced from samples collected on day 63 after the first injection. Between 29 July and 7 August 2020, Cohort 1b enrolled about two dozen adults aged 18-55 years at one site in Boston, USA. Ad26.COV2.S was a replication-incompetent adenovirus type 26 vector expressing a prefusion-stabilized SARS-CoV-2 spike protein from the original Wuhan strain. With regard to this clone: The antigen it binds to is not known. No base qualities exist here, and no much larger clone lies one base off it.

TCRbeta CDR3 regions were sequenced with the immunoSEQ Assay. After extraction, genomic DNA underwent amplification by bias-controlled multiplex PCR, followed by high-throughput sequencing. The authors' pipeline ran thus. To quantify the absolute abundance of each unique TCRbeta CDR3 region, sequences were collapsed and filtered. T cell fraction was estimated by normalizing TCRbeta template counts to usable DNA, which was measured by amplifying reference genes present in all nucleated cells. Repertoire TCRs were annotated as SARS-CoV-2-specific when V gene, CDR3 amino acid sequence and J gene were exactly matched to a known reactive TCR set. The reference SARS-CoV-2 TCR set was derived from MIRA and filtered for enrichment in COVID-19-positive ImmuneCODE repertoires, a step that removed public or cross-reactive TCRs. Using the MIRA antigens, annotated TCRs were further analysed by specific ORF or by position within an ORF. Breadth was defined as the number of annotated unique rearrangements divided by the total number of unique productive rearrangements, and depth was defined as the summed frequency of the annotated unique rearrangements. Group comparisons of TCR breadth used two-sided Wilcoxon rank-sum tests. In TCRdb, the immuneACCESS table is reduced to in-frame sequences with V and J assigned. These tables do not hold every clone; where another copy was compared, an unresolved V gene accounts for under half, and the others remain unexplained. From that table come the V and J calls and clone size; the DNA was used to work out D and trimming. The sample contains about 320,000 clones, about 86% of them found a single time. 1.5% to 2% of the sample is taken by the ten largest.

General findings and caveats noted by the study authors: The authors noted that the TCR breadth and depth analyses may have underestimated total T cell responses. Spike-specific TCR breadth was higher in Ad26.COV2.S recipients than in placebo recipients (P = 0.0014). After vaccination, substantial breadth of spike-specific CD8+ and CD4+ T cell responses was reported. The study was not powered for comparison of responses between vaccine doses or regimens. Vaccine and placebo recipients had similar non-spike TCR breadth, a finding consistent with the vaccine containing only spike.

V and J are truncated by 3 bases and 5 bases respectively, leaving an intervening sequence of 10 bases. The germline V gene encodes CDR1 WNHNN and CDR2 SYGVQD (reference sequence). The CDR3 covers 14 residues, taking in both the cysteine and the phenylalanine. The retained sequence is limited to the CDR3, 42 bases, with the frame set at the first base. The sequence came from a person aged 18-65 years who received the Ad26.COV2.S COVID-19 vaccine or a placebo. The sequence links TRBV10-1 to TRBJ2-2, with TRBD2 tentatively as D gene (5 bases match). This material consisted of peripheral blood, taken in a trial of Ad26.COV2.S vaccine versus placebo. The base sequence is TGCGCCAGCAGTGACCGGGGTAGGACCGGGGAGCTGTTTTTT. This gives the protein CASSDRGRTGELFF.